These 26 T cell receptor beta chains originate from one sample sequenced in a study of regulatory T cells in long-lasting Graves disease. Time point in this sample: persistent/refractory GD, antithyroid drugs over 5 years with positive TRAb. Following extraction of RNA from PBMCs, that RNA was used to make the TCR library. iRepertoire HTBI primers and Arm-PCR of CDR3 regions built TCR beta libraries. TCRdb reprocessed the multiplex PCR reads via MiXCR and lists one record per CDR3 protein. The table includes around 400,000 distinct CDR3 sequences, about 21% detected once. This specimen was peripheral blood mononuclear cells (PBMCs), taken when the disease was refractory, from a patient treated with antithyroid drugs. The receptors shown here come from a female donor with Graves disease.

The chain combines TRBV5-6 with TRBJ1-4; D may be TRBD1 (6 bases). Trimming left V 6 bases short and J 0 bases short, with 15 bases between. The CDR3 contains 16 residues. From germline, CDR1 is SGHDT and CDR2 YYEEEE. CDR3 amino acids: CASTLHRQATNEKLFF. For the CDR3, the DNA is TGTGCCAGCACCCTTCATCGACAGGCAACTAATGAAAAACTGTTTTTT.

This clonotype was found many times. The CDR3 region is CATSDGDLNTEAFF. The CDR3 DNA is TGTGCCACCAGTGACGGGGATTTGAACACTGAAGCTTTCTTT. The rearrangement links TRBV24-1 to TRBJ1-1; D remains unclear. The CDR3 covers 14 residues. Germline V gene lookup returns CDR1 KGHDR and CDR2 SFDVKD. The germline V and J ends were trimmed by 4 bases and 0 bases, with 8 bases remaining between them.

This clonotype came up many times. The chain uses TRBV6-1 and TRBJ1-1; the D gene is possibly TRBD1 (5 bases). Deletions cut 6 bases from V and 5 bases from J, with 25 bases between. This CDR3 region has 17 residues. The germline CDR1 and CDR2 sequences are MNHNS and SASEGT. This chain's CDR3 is CASRYNAREVKGTEAFF. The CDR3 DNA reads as TGTGCCAGCAGATATAATGCACGGGAGGTAAAGGGGACTGAAGCTTTCTTT.

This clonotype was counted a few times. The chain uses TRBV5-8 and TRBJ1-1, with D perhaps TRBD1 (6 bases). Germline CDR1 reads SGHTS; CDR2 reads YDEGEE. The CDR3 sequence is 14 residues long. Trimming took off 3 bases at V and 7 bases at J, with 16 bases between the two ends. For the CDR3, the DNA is TGTGCCAGCAGCTCTAGGCTGGGGGCGGTTGAAGCTTTCTTT. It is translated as CASSSRLGAVEAFF.

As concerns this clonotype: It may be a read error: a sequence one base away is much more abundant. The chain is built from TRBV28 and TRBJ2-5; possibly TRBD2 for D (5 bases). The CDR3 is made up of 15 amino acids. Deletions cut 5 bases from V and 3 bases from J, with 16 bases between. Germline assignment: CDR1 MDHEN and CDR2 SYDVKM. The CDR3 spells CASSDGVKSKETQYF. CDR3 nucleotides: TGTGCCAGCAGTGACGGGGTGAAGTCGAAAGAGACCCAGTACTTC.

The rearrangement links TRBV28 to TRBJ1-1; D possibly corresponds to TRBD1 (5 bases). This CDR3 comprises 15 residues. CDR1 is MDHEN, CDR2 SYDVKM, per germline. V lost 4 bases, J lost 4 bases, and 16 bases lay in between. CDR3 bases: TGTGCCAGCAGTTCCCCCGATCGCGGGGGCACTGAAGCTTTCTTT. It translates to CASSSPDRGGTEAFF. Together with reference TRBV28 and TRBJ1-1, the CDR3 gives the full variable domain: DVKVTQSSRYLVKRTGEKVFLECVQDMDHENMFWYRQDPGLGLRLIYFSYDVKMKEKGDIPEGYSVSREKKERFSLILESASTNQTSMYLCASSSPDRGGTEAFFGQGTRLTVV.

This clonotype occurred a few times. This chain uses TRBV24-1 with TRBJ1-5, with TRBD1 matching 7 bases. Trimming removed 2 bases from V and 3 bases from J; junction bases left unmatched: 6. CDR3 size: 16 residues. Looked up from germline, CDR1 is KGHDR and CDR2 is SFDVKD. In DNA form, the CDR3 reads TGTGCCACCAGTGATTCATTGACAGGGAACAATCAGCCCCAGCATTTT. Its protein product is CATSDSLTGNNQPQHF.

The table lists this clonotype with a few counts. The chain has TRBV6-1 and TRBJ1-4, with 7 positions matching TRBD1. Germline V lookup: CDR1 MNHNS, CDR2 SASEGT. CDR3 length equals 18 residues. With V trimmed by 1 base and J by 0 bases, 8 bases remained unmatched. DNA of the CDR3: TGTGCCAGCAGTGAAGGGATGGGACAGCCTGCAACTAATGAAAAACTGTTTTTT. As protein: CASSEGMGQPATNEKLFF.

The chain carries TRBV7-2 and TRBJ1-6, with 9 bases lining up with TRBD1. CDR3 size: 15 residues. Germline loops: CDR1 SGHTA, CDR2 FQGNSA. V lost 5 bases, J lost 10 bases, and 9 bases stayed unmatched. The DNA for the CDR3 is TGTGCCAGCAGCCGCAGGGACAGGGAGTGGTCACCCCTCCACTTT. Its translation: CASSRRDREWSPLHF.

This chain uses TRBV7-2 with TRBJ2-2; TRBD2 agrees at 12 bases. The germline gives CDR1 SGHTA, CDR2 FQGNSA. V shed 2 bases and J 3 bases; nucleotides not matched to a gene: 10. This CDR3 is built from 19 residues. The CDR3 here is CASSLLLLAGGSHTGELFF. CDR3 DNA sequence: TGTGCCAGCAGCTTATTGTTACTAGCGGGAGGTTCGCACACCGGGGAGCTGTTTTTT.

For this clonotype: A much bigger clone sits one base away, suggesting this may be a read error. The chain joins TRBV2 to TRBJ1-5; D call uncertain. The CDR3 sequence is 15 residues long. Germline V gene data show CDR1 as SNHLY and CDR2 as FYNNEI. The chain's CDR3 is CASSSSGYSSQPQHF. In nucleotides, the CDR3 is TGTGCCAGCTCCTCATCAGGATATAGCAGTCAGCCCCAGCATTTT.

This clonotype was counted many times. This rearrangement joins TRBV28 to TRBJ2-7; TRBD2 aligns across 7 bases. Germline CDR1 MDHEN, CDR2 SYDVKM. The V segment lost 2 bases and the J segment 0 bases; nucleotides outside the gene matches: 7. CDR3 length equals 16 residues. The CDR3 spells CASSLGSRGSSYEQYF. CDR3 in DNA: TGTGCCAGCAGTTTAGGGTCGCGGGGGAGCTCCTACGAGCAGTACTTC.

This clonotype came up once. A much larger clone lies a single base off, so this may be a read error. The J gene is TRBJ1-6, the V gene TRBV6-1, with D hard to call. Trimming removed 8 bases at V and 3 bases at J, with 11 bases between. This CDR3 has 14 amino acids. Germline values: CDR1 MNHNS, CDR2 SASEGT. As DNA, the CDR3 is TGTGCCAGCCGTCAGGCAGACTATAATTCACCCCTCCACTTT. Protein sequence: CASRQADYNSPLHF.

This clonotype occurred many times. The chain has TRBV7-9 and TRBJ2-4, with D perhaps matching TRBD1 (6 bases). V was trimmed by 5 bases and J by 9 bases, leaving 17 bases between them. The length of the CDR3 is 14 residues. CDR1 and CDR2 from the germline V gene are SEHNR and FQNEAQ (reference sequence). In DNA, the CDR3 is TGTGCCAGCAGCACGGGTGCAGGGACACTCATTCAGTACTTC. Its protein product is CASSTGAGTLIQYF.

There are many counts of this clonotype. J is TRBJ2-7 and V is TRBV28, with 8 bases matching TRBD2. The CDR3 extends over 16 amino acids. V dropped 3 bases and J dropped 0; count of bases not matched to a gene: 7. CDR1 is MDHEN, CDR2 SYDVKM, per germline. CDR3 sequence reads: CASSFPLAGSSYEQYF. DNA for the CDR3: TGTGCCAGCAGTTTCCCATTAGCGGGGAGCTCCTACGAGCAGTACTTC.

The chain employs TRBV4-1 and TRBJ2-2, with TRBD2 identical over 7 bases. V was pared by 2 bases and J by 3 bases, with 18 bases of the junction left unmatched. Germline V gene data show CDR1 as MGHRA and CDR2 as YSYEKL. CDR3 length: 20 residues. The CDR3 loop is CASSQPRDGGTTAYTGELFF. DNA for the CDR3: TGCGCCAGCAGCCAACCGAGGGACGGGGGGACGACCGCGTACACCGGGGAGCTGTTTTTT.

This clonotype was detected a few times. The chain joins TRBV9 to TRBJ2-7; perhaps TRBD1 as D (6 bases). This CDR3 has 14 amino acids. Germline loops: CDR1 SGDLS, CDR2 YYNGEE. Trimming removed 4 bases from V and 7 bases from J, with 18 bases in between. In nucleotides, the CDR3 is TGTGCCAGCAGCCCAAGACCGGAAACAGGGGAGCAGTACTTC. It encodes CASSPRPETGEQYF.

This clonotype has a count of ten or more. The CDR3 coding sequence is TGTGCCAGCAGCCAAGAACGCGGGAGCTCCTACGAGCAGTACTTC. It codes for CASSQERGSSYEQYF. The chain joins TRBV3-1 to TRBJ2-7, with 7 bases aligning to TRBD2. With 0 bases clipped from V and 0 bases from J, the junction kept 2 bases outside the gene matches. The germline V gene has CDR1 LGHDT and CDR2 YNNKEL (reference sequence). CDR3 length equals 15 residues.

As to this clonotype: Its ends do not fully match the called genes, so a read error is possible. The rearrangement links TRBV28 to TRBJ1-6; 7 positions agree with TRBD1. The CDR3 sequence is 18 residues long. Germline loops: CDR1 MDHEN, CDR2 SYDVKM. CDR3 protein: CASSFWDSRQFYNSPRHF. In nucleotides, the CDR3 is TGTGCCAGCAGTTTTTGGGACAGCCGACAATTTTATAATTCACCCCGCCACTTT. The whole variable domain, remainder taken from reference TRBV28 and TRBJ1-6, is DVKVTQSSRYLVKRTGEKVFLECVQDMDHENMFWYRQDPGLGLRLIYFSYDVKMKEKGDIPEGYSVSREKKERFSLILESASTNQTSMYLCASSFWDSRQFYNSPRHFGNGTRLTVT.

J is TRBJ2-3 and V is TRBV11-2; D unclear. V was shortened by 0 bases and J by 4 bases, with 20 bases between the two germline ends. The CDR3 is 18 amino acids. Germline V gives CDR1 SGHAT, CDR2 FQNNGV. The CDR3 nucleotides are TGTGCCAGCAGCTTAGATAGTTGGGCCCAAAGAGAGGCAGATACGCAGTATTTT. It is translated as CASSLDSWAQREADTQYF.

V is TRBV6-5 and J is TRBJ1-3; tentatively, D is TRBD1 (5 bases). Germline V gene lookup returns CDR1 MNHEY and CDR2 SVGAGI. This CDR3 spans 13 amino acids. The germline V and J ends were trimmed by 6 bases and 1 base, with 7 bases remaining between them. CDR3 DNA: TGTGCCAGCAGGTACAGGTCTGGAAACACCATATATTTT. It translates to CASRYRSGNTIYF.

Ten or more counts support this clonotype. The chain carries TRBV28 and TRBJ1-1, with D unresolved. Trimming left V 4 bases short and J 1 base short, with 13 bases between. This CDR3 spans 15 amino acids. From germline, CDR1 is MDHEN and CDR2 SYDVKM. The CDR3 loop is CASSSFSTGNTEAFF. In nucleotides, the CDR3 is TGTGCCAGCAGTTCGTTCTCGACGGGGAACACTGAAGCTTTCTTT.

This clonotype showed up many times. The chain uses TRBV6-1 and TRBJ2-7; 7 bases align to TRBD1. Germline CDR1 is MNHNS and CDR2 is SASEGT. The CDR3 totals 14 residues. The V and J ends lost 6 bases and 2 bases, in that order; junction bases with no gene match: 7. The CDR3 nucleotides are TGTGCCAGCAGGTTCCCGGGACAGACCTACGAGCAGTACTTC. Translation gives CASRFPGQTYEQYF.

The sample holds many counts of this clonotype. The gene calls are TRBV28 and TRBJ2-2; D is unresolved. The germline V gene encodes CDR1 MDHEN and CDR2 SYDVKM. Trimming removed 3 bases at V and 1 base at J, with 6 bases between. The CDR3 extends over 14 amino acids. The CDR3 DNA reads TGTGCCAGCAGTTTTATCGGGAACACCGGGGAGCTGTTTTTT. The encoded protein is CASSFIGNTGELFF.

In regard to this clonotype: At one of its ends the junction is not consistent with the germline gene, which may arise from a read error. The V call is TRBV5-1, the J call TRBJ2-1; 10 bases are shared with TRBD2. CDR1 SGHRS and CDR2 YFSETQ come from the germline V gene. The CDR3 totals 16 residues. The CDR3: CASSPRTSGTYNEQFF. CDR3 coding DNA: TGTGCCAGCAGCCCGCGGACTAGCGGAACCTACAATGAGCAGTTCTTC.

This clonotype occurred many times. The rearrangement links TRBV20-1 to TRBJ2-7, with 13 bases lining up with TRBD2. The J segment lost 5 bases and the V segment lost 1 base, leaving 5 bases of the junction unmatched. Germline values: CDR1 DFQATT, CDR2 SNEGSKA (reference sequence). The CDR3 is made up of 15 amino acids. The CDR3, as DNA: TGCAGTGCTAGAGTACTAGCGGGAGGGCCCCACGAGCAGTACTTC. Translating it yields CSARVLAGGPHEQYF.